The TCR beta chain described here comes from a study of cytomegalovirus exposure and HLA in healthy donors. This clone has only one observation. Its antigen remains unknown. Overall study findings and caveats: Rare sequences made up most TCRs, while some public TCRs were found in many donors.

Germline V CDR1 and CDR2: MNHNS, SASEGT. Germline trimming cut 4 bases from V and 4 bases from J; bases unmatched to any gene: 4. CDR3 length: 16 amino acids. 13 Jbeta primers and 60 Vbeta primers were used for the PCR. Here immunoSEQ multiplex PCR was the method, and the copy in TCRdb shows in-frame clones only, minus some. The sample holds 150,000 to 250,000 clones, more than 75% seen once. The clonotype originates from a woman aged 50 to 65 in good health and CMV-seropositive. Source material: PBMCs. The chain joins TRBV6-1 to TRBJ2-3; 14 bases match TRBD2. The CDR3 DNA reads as TGTGCCAGCAGTGGGCGACTAGCGGGAGGGCCAGATACGCAGTATTTT. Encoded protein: CASSGRLAGGPDTQYF.